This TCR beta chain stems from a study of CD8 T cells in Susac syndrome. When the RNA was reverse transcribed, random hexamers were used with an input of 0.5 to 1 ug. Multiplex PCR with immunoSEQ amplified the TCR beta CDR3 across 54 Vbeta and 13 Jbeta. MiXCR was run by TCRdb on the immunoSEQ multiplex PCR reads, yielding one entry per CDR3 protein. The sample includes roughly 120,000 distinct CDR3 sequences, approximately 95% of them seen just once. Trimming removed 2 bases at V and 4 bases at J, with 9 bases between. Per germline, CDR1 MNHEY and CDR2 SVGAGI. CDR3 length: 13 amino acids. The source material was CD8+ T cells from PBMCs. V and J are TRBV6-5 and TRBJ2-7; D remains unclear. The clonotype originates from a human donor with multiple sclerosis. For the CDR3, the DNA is TGTGCCAGCAGTTACAATTTAGTGTACGAGCAGTACTTC. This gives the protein CASSYNLVYEQYF.